The 13 T cell receptor beta chains presented below share a single source sample, sequenced in a study of T cells in Graves' hyperthyroidism and ophthalmopathy. From RNA transcripts, TCR beta CDR3 regions were amplified. The primer set for the first-round RT-PCR of the TCR CDR3 was HTBI. TCRdb reprocessed the multiplex PCR reads with MiXCR, giving one entry per CDR3 protein. This table holds about 420,000 distinct CDR3 sequences, roughly 13% found once. Specimen: blood. These receptors came from a woman between 18 and 29 years old with Graves' hyperthyroidism.

This clonotype was counted many times. The chain has TRBV20-1 and TRBJ2-7, with 7 bases aligning to TRBD2. The V gene's germline CDR1 is DFQATT and CDR2 SNEGSKA (reference sequence). V shed 4 bases, J shed 4 bases, and the junction held 25 bases outside the gene matches. The CDR3 is made up of 19 amino acids. The CDR3 coding sequence is TGCAGTGCTATTCACAGGTCCCCGAAAAGCGGGACTGGCCTATACGAGCAGTACTTC. It specifies CSAIHRSPKSGTGLYEQYF.

The rearrangement joins TRBV25-1 to TRBJ1-1; 8 bases are shared with TRBD1. V trimming: 0 bases; J trimming: 3 bases; junction bases outside the gene matches: 3. Germline loops: CDR1 MGHDK, CDR2 SYGVNS. The CDR3 contains 15 residues. The CDR3 DNA follows: TGTGCCAGCAGTGAATATGGCAGGGGGCACACTGAAGCTTTCTTT. Its translation: CASSEYGRGHTEAFF.

This clonotype has ten or more counts. The J gene is TRBJ2-3, the V gene TRBV20-1; weak D call: TRBD2 (5 bases). From germline, CDR1 is DFQATT and CDR2 SNEGSKA (reference sequence). The CDR3 is 12 amino acids. The CDR3 sequence: CSGEKSTDTQYF. The CDR3 bases are TGCAGCGGGGAAAAATCCACAGATACGCAGTATTTT.

The CDR3 loop is CASRELGYTEAFF. For the CDR3, the DNA is TGTGCCAGCAGGGAACTGGGGTACACTGAAGCTTTCTTT. The chain links TRBV6-1 to TRBJ1-1; unclear D gene. The V end lost 6 bases, the J end lost 3 bases, and 11 bases lay between the germline ends. Germline CDR1 MNHNS, CDR2 SASEGT. The CDR3 is 13 amino acids.

The sample holds a few counts of this clonotype. A much larger clone sits a single nucleotide away, making a read error possible. This chain joins TRBV3-1 and TRBJ2-1, with 9 bases fitting TRBD2. This CDR3 region has 17 residues. CDR1 and CDR2 (germline): LGHDT, YNNKEL (reference sequence). DNA for the CDR3: TGTGCCAGCAGCCATGGGGTAGCGGGAGCGTCCTACAATGAGCGGTTCTTC. Amino acids: CASSHGVAGASYNERFF.

Many counts were recorded for this clonotype. The chain uses TRBV3-1 and TRBJ2-5, with TRBD2 as a possible D gene (6 bases). Germline lookup yields CDR1 LGHDT and CDR2 YNNKEL (reference sequence). The CDR3 is made up of 16 amino acids. V shed 1 base and J shed 5 bases, with 17 bases lying between them. The CDR3: CASSQVQGERVETQYF. The CDR3 DNA sequence: TGTGCCAGCAGCCAAGTCCAAGGGGAGCGGGTGGAGACCCAGTACTTC.

There are many counts of this clonotype. This chain uses TRBV12-3 or TRBV12-4 with TRBJ2-7; 7 bases line up with TRBD1. CDR3 length: 12 residues. The J segment lost 5 bases and the V segment lost 6 bases, leaving 4 bases of the junction unmatched. In nucleotides, the CDR3 is TGTGCCAGCAGATACAGGGGAAACGAGCAGTACTTC. This sequence encodes CASRYRGNEQYF.

This clonotype was observed a few times. The chain couples TRBV5-1 to TRBJ2-1; a possible D gene is TRBD2 (7 bases). Trimming shortened V by 1 base and J by 0 bases, and 17 bases separated the two germline ends. This CDR3 has 18 amino acids. Germline assignment: CDR1 SGHRS and CDR2 YFSETQ. The CDR3, as DNA: TGCGCCAGCAGCTTGAGGGGGGGAGCGGGTGTCTCCTACAATGAGCAGTTCTTC. Protein product: CASSLRGGAGVSYNEQFF.

This clonotype was found a few times. The chain has TRBV10-3 and TRBJ2-1, with 8 nucleotides matching TRBD2. The CDR3 runs 14 residues. Germline-derived CDR1 and CDR2 are ENHRY and SYGVKD. J gave up 9 bases and V 3 bases, and 7 bases lay outside the gene matches. The CDR3 protein is CAISELAGPGEQFF. CDR3 DNA: TGTGCCATCAGTGAATTAGCGGGACCGGGTGAGCAGTTCTTC.

V and J are TRBV14 and TRBJ2-5; D might be TRBD2 (7 bases). V dropped 1 base and J dropped 2 bases, with 14 bases sitting between them. CDR3 length: 16 residues. CDR1 and CDR2 (germline): SGHDN, FVKESK. This CDR3 reads CASSQGAGATQETQYF. The CDR3 region has the DNA TGTGCCAGCAGCCAAGGGGCGGGGGCGACTCAAGAGACCCAGTACTTC.

In its sample, this clonotype was seen a few times. V usage is TRBV20-1 and J usage is TRBJ2-3; 11 positions match TRBD2. The V and J ends lost 2 bases and 6 bases, in that order; junction bases with no gene match: 7. Germline V gene data show CDR1 as DFQATT and CDR2 as SNEGSKA (reference sequence). CDR3 length equals 15 residues. The CDR3 region has the DNA TGCAGTGCTAGACATAGCGGGAGGGGGCGCGATACGCAGTATTTT. This codes for CSARHSGRGRDTQYF.

This clonotype was picked up many times. V and J are TRBV29-1 and TRBJ2-3; 10 bases are a match to TRBD2. The V and J ends lost 4 bases and 3 bases, in that order; junction bases with no gene match: 7. The CDR3 totals 15 residues. The germline CDR1 and CDR2 sequences are SQVTM and ANQGSEA. The CDR3 reads CSVGLASGSTDTQYF. The CDR3, as DNA: TGCAGCGTTGGTTTGGCTAGCGGGAGTACAGATACGCAGTATTTT.

About this clonotype: This may be a read error: a much more frequent sequence differs by one nucleotide. This chain joins TRBV19 and TRBJ1-2; tentative D call: TRBD1 (6 bases). CDR1 and CDR2 (germline): LNHDA, SQIVND (reference sequence). CDR3 length: 13 residues. In nucleotides, the CDR3 is TGTGCCAGTAGTGAAACAGGGAACTATGGCTGCACCTTC. This sequence encodes CASSETGNYGCTF.